The subject of this entry is one T cell receptor beta chain. As yet, its antigen is unknown. The DNA ends 3 residues before the CDR3 does, and the rest of the CDR3 is filled in from the germline J gene. The table came from immunoSEQ multiplex PCR; TCRdb's copy has only in-frame clones and leaves some out. In total the sample includes roughly 42,000 clones, none of them seen once. The CVID group had more than 12 females and some 30 males, mean age about 36. CDR3 size: 14 residues. V gave up 4 bases and J gave up 5 bases; unmatched junction bases: 4. Germline values: CDR1 SGHRS, CDR2 YFSETQ. The source of the sample is a study of T cell clonality in common variable immunodeficiency. Whole-study results and caveats: Reportedly, TCR beta sequences from common variable immunodeficiency showed fewer deletions and N-nucleotide insertions.

The receptor comes from a human donor with common variable immunodeficiency. The chain combines TRBV5-1 with TRBJ2-5; 11 bases match TRBD1. Material: peripheral blood mononuclear cells. This CDR3 is CASSRTGGAETQYF. Partial CDR3 DNA: TGCGCCAGCAGCCGGACAGGGGGCGCGGAGACC.